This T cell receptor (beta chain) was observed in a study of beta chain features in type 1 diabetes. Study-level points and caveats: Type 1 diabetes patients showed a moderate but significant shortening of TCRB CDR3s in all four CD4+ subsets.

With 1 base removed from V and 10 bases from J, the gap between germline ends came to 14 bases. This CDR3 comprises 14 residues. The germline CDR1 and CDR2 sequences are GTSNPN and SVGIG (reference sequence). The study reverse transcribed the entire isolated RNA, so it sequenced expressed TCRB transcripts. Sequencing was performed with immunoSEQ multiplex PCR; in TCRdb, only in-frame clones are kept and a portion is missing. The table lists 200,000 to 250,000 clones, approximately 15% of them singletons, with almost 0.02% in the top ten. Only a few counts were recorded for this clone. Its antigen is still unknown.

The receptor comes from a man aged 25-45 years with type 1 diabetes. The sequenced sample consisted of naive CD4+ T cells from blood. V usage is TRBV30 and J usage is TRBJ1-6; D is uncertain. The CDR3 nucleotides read TGTGCCTGGAGTGGAGGAAACGTAATCTCACCCCTCCACTTT. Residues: CAWSGGNVISPLHF.